The 24 T cell receptor beta chains listed next were all sequenced from one sample in a study of shared clonotypes between healthy human individuals. Assay: immunoSEQ multiplex PCR; the TCRdb copy retains only in-frame clones and omits some. This sample has about 2.5 million clones, with 85% to 95% found just once. The sequencing input was naive CD4+ T cells from PBMCs. Regarding subset: CD45RA+ positively selected. All receptors derive from a young man in good health. Some clones in this sample may be carry-over from other donors' samples.

V gene TRBV28 combines with J gene TRBJ2-3, with D possibly being TRBD1 or TRBD2 (5 bases each). The V gene's germline CDR1 is MDHEN and CDR2 SYDVKM. V lost 6 bases to trimming and J lost 5 bases, with 21 bases between them. CDR3 length: 16 residues. The DNA of the CDR3 is TGTGCCAGCAGCCTGACCGGGACGAGGAATAGAGATACGCAGTATTTT. This sequence encodes CASSLTGTRNRDTQYF.

This rearrangement joins TRBV6-1 to TRBJ1-1; D is perhaps TRBD1 (6 bases). The CDR3 loop spans 15 amino acids. Trimming removed 2 bases from V and 4 bases from J, with 14 bases in between. CDR1 and CDR2 (germline): MNHNS, SASEGT. This CDR3 is CASSERLRQATEAFF. DNA of the CDR3: TGTGCCAGCAGTGAACGCCTAAGACAGGCCACTGAAGCTTTCTTT.

In this sample, this clone turned up a few times. The rearrangement links TRBV30 to TRBJ1-1, with a possible D match to TRBD1 (5 bases). Germline values: CDR1 GTSNPN, CDR2 SVGIG (reference sequence). The CDR3 runs to 12 residues. Trimming took off 2 bases at V and 11 bases at J, with 15 bases between the two ends. For the CDR3, the DNA is TGTGCCTGGAGTTCAGGGTGGGCGTTTGCTTTCTTT. This encodes CAWSSGWAFAFF.

The chain uses TRBV6-6 and TRBJ2-1; TRBD1 agrees at 7 bases. The CDR3 is made up of 15 amino acids. Germline V gene lookup returns CDR1 MNHNY and CDR2 SVGAGI (reference sequence). The V gene end was trimmed by 5 bases and the J gene end by 0 bases; junction bases not matched to a gene: 4. CDR3 in amino acids: CASSTDRSSYNEQFF. The CDR3 bases are TGTGCCAGCAGTACGGACAGGAGCTCCTACAATGAGCAGTTCTTC.

V and J are TRBV11-2 and TRBJ2-1; TRBD2 matches 11 bases. Germline V gene sequence: CDR1 SGHAT, CDR2 FQNNGV. This CDR3 has 15 residues. V was pared by 1 base and J by 7 bases, with 3 bases of the junction left unmatched. The CDR3 DNA follows: TGTGCCAGCAGCTTAGCTAGCGGGAGGTTAAATGAGCAGTTCTTC. Translated: CASSLASGRLNEQFF.

V gene TRBV10-3 combines with J gene TRBJ1-5, with unresolved D. Germline V gives CDR1 ENHRY, CDR2 SYGVKD. The V end lost 2 bases, the J end lost 0 bases, and 8 bases lay between the germline ends. The CDR3 consists of 15 residues. CDR3 nucleotide sequence: TGTGCCATCAGTGAGGGGGTAAATAGCAATCAGCCCCAGCATTTT. This gives the protein CAISEGVNSNQPQHF.

This rearrangement joins TRBV7-9 to TRBJ1-2; TRBD1 might be the D (6 bases). The V gene lost 2 bases and the J gene lost 6 bases, with 19 bases spanning the gap. CDR3 size: 16 residues. Germline V CDR1 and CDR2: SEHNR, FQNEAQ (reference sequence). The CDR3 reads CASSLSGGQIINGYTF. Here the CDR3 DNA reads TGTGCCAGCAGCTTATCTGGGGGGCAGATTATCAATGGCTACACCTTC.

The chain couples TRBV9 to TRBJ2-7; D unclear. CDR1 is SGDLS and CDR2 is YYNGEE in the germline V gene. This CDR3 region has 14 residues. Trimming stripped 5 bases from V and 11 bases from J, with 23 bases between. The CDR3: CASSPPGRVHRKYF. In DNA, the CDR3 is TGTGCCAGCAGTCCTCCGGGTCGGGTTCATCGTAAGTACTTC.

The CDR3, as DNA: TGTGCCACCGGGACAGGCTATTCTAACTATGGCTACACCTTC. Protein sequence: CATGTGYSNYGYTF. The chain is built from TRBV28 and TRBJ1-2; TRBD1 agrees at 8 bases. This CDR3 has 14 residues. CDR1 and CDR2 (germline): MDHEN, SYDVKM. J was trimmed by 0 bases and V by 10 bases; bases with no gene match: 7.

This sequence joins TRBV7-3 and TRBJ1-5; D is possibly TRBD1 (5 bases). The germline gives CDR1 SGHTA, CDR2 FQGTGA. Trimming removed 1 base from V and 0 bases from J, with 10 bases in between. The CDR3 has 16 residues. CDR3 loop: CASSLKGLYSNQPQHF. The CDR3, as DNA: TGTGCCAGCAGCTTAAAGGGACTCTATAGCAATCAGCCCCAGCATTTT.

The V call is TRBV5-6, the J call TRBJ1-2, with TRBD1 matching over 9 bases. The CDR3 consists of 15 residues. Germline V gene sequence: CDR1 SGHDT, CDR2 YYEEEE. V was clipped by 3 bases and J by 4 bases; unmatched bases: 7. The CDR3 loop is CASSSQGAPPYGYTF. The CDR3, as DNA: TGTGCCAGCAGCTCACAGGGGGCTCCCCCCTATGGCTACACCTTC.

The chain couples TRBV5-4 to TRBJ2-2, with 7 bases identical to TRBD2. Per the germline V gene, CDR1 is SGHNT and CDR2 is YYREEE (reference sequence). V trimming: 2 bases; J trimming: 3 bases; junction bases outside the gene matches: 4. There are 15 residues in the CDR3. Here the CDR3 DNA reads TGTGCCAGCAGCTTACGAGGGAGGGACACCGGGGAGCTGTTTTTT. Translating gives CASSLRGRDTGELFF.

This chain uses TRBV5-8 with TRBJ1-3; D might be TRBD1 (6 bases). CDR3 size: 14 residues. Germline-derived CDR1 and CDR2 are SGHTS and YDEGEE. V was pared by 3 bases and J by 1 base, with 8 bases between. The DNA of the CDR3 is TGTGCCAGCAGCTGGACAGTTTCTGGAAACACCATATATTTT. Translated: CASSWTVSGNTIYF.

The rearrangement uses TRBV6-5 and TRBJ2-5; TRBD1 matches 11 bases. This CDR3 spans 13 amino acids. Unmatched junction bases numbered 4, after V lost 4 bases and J lost 9 bases. CDR1 is MNHEY and CDR2 is SVGAGI in the germline V gene. The CDR3 DNA sequence: TGTGCCAGCAGTTTCGGGACAGGGGGGGCCCAGTACTTC. It encodes CASSFGTGGAQYF.

CDR3: CASSSAQGDTEAFF. The CDR3 DNA reads as TGCGCCAGCAGCTCGGCGCAGGGAGACACTGAAGCTTTCTTT. J is TRBJ1-1 and V is TRBV5-1; perhaps TRBD1 as D (5 bases). V gave up 3 bases and J gave up 3 bases, with 12 bases separating them. Germline V gives CDR1 SGHRS, CDR2 YFSETQ. This CDR3 is built from 14 residues.

This clone was counted a few times. The V call is TRBV19, the J call TRBJ1-2; D unresolved. Trimming stripped 4 bases from V and 3 bases from J, with 15 bases between. This CDR3 has 15 residues. The germline gives CDR1 LNHDA, CDR2 SQIVND (reference sequence). The CDR3 region is CASSNLGRVYYGYTF. The CDR3 DNA sequence: TGTGCCAGTAGTAACCTCGGACGGGTTTACTATGGCTACACCTTC.

The chain joins TRBV21-1 to TRBJ1-2; the table's D call, TRBD1, was not checked against the DNA. TRBV21-1 is marked as a pseudogene. CDR3 length equals 15 residues. CDR3 nucleotide sequence: TGTGCCAGCAGCAAAGTGTGGAGGACAGTCTATGGCTACACCTTC. This encodes CASSKVWRTVYGYTF.

This chain links TRBV28 with TRBJ1-5; maybe TRBD1 (6 bases). This CDR3 is built from 14 residues. With 7 bases removed from V and 2 bases from J, the gap between germline ends came to 12 bases. Germline CDR1 and CDR2: MDHEN and SYDVKM. CDR3 coding DNA: TGTGCCAGCAACACCTACAGGGGCAATCAGCCCCAGCATTTT. Protein sequence: CASNTYRGNQPQHF.

This clone came up once. The chain employs TRBV7-2 and TRBJ1-4; D is possibly TRBD1 (5 bases). Trimming cost V 1 base and J 8 bases, with 17 bases left between them. Germline CDR1 is SGHTA and CDR2 is FQGNSA. The CDR3 length is 16 residues. CDR3 sequence: CASSLVGGAGGEKLFF. The CDR3 coding sequence is TGTGCCAGCAGCTTAGTAGGCGGGGCCGGAGGAGAAAAACTGTTTTTT.

This clone was observed once. The chain employs TRBV5-4 and TRBJ2-2, with TRBD1 matching 7 bases. The V segment lost 10 bases and the J segment 0 bases; nucleotides outside the gene matches: 12. Per germline, CDR1 SGHNT and CDR2 YYREEE (reference sequence). This CDR3 contains 16 residues. CDR3 nucleotides: TGTGCCTTCCCGAAAACAACAGGGGCGAACACCGGGGAGCTGTTTTTT. Translation: CAFPKTTGANTGELFF.

The rearrangement links TRBV5-1 to TRBJ1-3; D is ambiguous. The germline V gene encodes CDR1 SGHRS and CDR2 YFSETQ. Trimming took off 4 bases at V and 2 bases at J, with 10 bases between the two ends. The CDR3 loop spans 14 amino acids. Here the CDR3 DNA reads TGCGCCAGCAGCCCTTACCGGACTGGAAACACCATATATTTT. Translating gives CASSPYRTGNTIYF.

The chain is built from TRBV18 and TRBJ2-1, with D maybe TRBD1 (6 bases). V lost 3 bases to trimming and J lost 10 bases, with 16 bases between them. The CDR3 extends over 14 amino acids. The germline gives CDR1 KGHSH, CDR2 LQKENI. CDR3 bases: TGTGCCAGCTCACCGCCGACAGGCTATGGGGAGCAGTTCTTC. Its translation is CASSPPTGYGEQFF. Together with reference TRBV18 and TRBJ2-1, the CDR3 gives the full variable domain: NAGVMQNPRHLVRRRGQEARLRCSPMKGHSHVYWYRQLPEEGLKFMVYLQKENIIDESGMPKERFSAEFPKEGPSILRIQQVVRGDSAAYFCASSPPTGYGEQFFGPGTRLTVL.

The V and J genes are TRBV29-1 and TRBJ2-5; D gene unclear. Looked up from germline, CDR1 is SQVTM and CDR2 is ANQGSEA. CDR3 length: 15 amino acids. V was clipped by 4 bases and J by 0 bases, with 15 bases between them. Here the CDR3 reads CSVVVAAAYQETQYF. In DNA form, the CDR3 reads TGCAGCGTTGTGGTCGCGGCAGCGTACCAAGAGACCCAGTACTTC.

The rearrangement links TRBV5-8 to TRBJ2-7; D not certain. The CDR3 extends over 14 amino acids. CDR1 is SGHTS, CDR2 YDEGEE, per germline. V lost 2 bases to trimming and J lost 6 bases, with 15 bases between them. CDR3 amino acids: CASSFKGPVFEQYF. The CDR3 nucleotides are TGTGCCAGCAGCTTTAAGGGTCCGGTATTCGAGCAGTACTTC.